This T cell receptor (beta chain) stems from a study of blood T cell repertoires in COVID-19. Study-wide background: The United States, Italy and Spain provided the acute and convalescent COVID-19 samples.

Profiling relied on immunoSEQ multiplex PCR, and the TCRdb table lists in-frame clones only, not all of them. This sample has over 100,000 clones; approximately 89% occur once, and the top ten carry around a tenth. The sequencing sample was made of peripheral blood. This receptor was obtained from a man in his fifties or sixties with acute or convalescent COVID-19.

CDR3 nucleotide sequence: TGTGCCAGCAGTTCCCACAGGGTCAGCACTGAAGCTTTCTTT. As protein: CASSSHRVSTEAFF. The chain is built from TRBV27 and TRBJ1-1, with D possibly TRBD1 on 6 matching bases. Germline CDR1 reads MNHEY; CDR2 reads SMNVEV (reference sequence). The V end lost 4 bases, the J end lost 4 bases, and 13 bases lay between the germline ends. The CDR3 has 14 amino acids.